One and the same sample provided the 5 T cell receptor beta chains below, sequenced in a study of Ad26.COV2.S vaccination and SARS-CoV-2 variants. Profiling relied on immunoSEQ multiplex PCR, and the TCRdb table lists in-frame clones only, not all of them. The data hold approximately 410,000 clones, with approximately 87% observed a single time. The treatment is: roughly 20 received Ad26.COV2.S at low or high dose, single or two shots; roughly five received placebo; per-sample allocation not given. The samples were gathered on day 63 after the first injection of vaccine or placebo. The specimen comprised peripheral blood, sampled in a trial of Ad26.COV2.S vaccine versus placebo. These receptors were collected from a person aged 18-65 years who received the Ad26.COV2.S COVID-19 vaccine or a placebo.

This rearrangement joins TRBV29-1 to TRBJ2-3; 7 nucleotides line up with TRBD1. V was clipped by 2 bases and J by 0 bases; unmatched bases: 5. Germline V lookup: CDR1 SQVTM, CDR2 ANQGSEA. CDR3 length: 15 residues. CDR3 nucleotides: TGCAGCGTTGAAAGAGGGGGCCAGAGCACAGATACGCAGTATTTT. Translating gives CSVERGGQSTDTQYF.

The chain recombines TRBV9 with TRBJ2-1; D unresolved. With 3 bases removed from V and 5 bases from J, the gap between germline ends came to 6 bases. This CDR3 comprises 12 residues. CDR1 is SGDLS, CDR2 YYNGEE, per germline. The chain's CDR3 is CASSGTNNEQFF. The CDR3, as DNA: TGTGCCAGCAGCGGGACCAACAATGAGCAGTTCTTC.

The chain has TRBV7-3 and TRBJ2-1; TRBD2 aligns across 8 bases. This CDR3 comprises 19 residues. Germline V gene data show CDR1 as SGHTA and CDR2 as FQGTGA. V shed 2 bases and J 0 bases; nucleotides not matched to a gene: 12. CDR3 nucleotides: TGTGCCAGCAGCTTACCCGTGGGCGGGGGGCCCAGCTCCTACAATGAGCAGTTCTTC. Residues: CASSLPVGGGPSSYNEQFF.

V is TRBV7-3 and J is TRBJ2-5, with TRBD1 matching 8 bases. CDR3 size: 15 residues. Germline CDR1 is SGHTA and CDR2 is FQGTGA. V dropped 6 bases and J dropped 5; count of bases not matched to a gene: 11. The CDR3 is CASSSDRGGFETQYF. CDR3 DNA: TGTGCCAGCAGTTCCGACAGGGGTGGTTTCGAGACCCAGTACTTC.

The V and J genes are TRBV6-6 and TRBJ1-2; TRBD1 aligns across 7 bases. The germline gives CDR1 MNHNY, CDR2 SVGAGI (reference sequence). This CDR3 is built from 14 residues. The V segment lost 2 bases and the J segment 5 bases; nucleotides outside the gene matches: 5. CDR3 DNA: TGTGCCAGCAGTTACCCTGGACAGGTGTATGGCTACACCTTC. Amino acid sequence: CASSYPGQVYGYTF.